This TCR beta chain appears in the sequencing data of a study of blood T cell repertoires in COVID-19. On the study more broadly: Collection of acute and convalescent COVID-19 samples took place in the United States, Italy and Spain.

Original methodology: From reference gene primer amplification, estimates of nucleated cell counts were derived. Some clones are missing from TCRdb's copy, which holds only in-frame ones; the method was immunoSEQ multiplex PCR. Clone size and V and J calls were adopted from that table, with D and trimming inferred from the DNA. This sample has approximately 99,000 clones; 88% occur once, and the top ten carry less than 2.5%. The CDR3 runs to 15 residues. The germline V gene encodes CDR1 MGHRA and CDR2 YSYEKL. V lost 0 bases to trimming and J lost 7 bases, with 13 bases between them. This TCR was recovered from a human donor in a cohort sampled during active COVID-19. Sequences were obtained from peripheral blood. The chain employs TRBV4-1 and TRBJ1-5; no reliable D call. The CDR3 DNA follows: TGCGCCAGCAGCCAAGACCCCGTAACGGGACAGCCCCAGCATTTT. Protein sequence: CASSQDPVTGQPQHF.